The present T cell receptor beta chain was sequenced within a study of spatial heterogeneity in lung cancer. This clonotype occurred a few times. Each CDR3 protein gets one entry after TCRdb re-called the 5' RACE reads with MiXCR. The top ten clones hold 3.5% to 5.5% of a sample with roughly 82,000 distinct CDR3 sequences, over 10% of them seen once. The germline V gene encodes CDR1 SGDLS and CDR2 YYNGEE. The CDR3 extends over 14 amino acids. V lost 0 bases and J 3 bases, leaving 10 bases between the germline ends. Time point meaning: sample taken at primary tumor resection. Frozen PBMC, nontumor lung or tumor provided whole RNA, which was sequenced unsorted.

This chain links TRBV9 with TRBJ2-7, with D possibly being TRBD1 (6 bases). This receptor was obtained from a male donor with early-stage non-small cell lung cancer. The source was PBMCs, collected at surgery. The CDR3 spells CASSVEDSYYEQYF. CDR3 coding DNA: TGTGCCAGCAGCGTAGAGGACAGCTACTACGAGCAGTACTTC.